The 15 T cell receptor beta chains below all came from one sample that was sequenced in a study of CD8 T cells in Susac syndrome. Random hexamers were used to reverse transcribe 0.5 to 1 ug of RNA. MiXCR, run by TCRdb on the immunoSEQ multiplex PCR reads, gives a single entry per CDR3 protein. The sample comprises more than 150,000 distinct CDR3 sequences, 90% to 95% of which are singletons, and about 0.19% rests with the top ten. Sequenced input: CD8+ T cells from PBMCs. Every receptor here comes from a human donor with multiple sclerosis.

The V and J genes are TRBV9 and TRBJ2-1; 7 nucleotides align to TRBD1. The CDR3 contains 14 residues. CDR1 is SGDLS and CDR2 is YYNGEE in the germline V gene. J lost 8 bases, V lost 4 bases, and 9 bases had no gene match. CDR3 nucleotides: TGTGCCAGCAGCCCCTGGGACAGCCGTGATGAGCAGTTCTTC. This codes for CASSPWDSRDEQFF.

This clonotype was observed a single time. V gene TRBV4-3 combines with J gene TRBJ1-2; D is unresolved. The CDR3 covers 15 residues. In germline, CDR1 is LGHNA, CDR2 YSLEER. Trimming shortened V by 0 bases and J by 4 bases, and 12 bases separated the two germline ends. The CDR3 here is CASSQDRGRGYGYTF. Here the CDR3 DNA reads TGCGCCAGCAGCCAAGATCGAGGCAGAGGCTATGGCTACACCTTC.

The CDR3 loop is CASSWTGNSNQPQHF. CDR3 bases: TGTGCCAGCAGCTGGACAGGGAATAGCAATCAGCCCCAGCATTTT. The chain uses TRBV5-5 and TRBJ1-5; 8 positions match TRBD1. This CDR3 spans 15 amino acids. CDR1 and CDR2 (germline): SGHKS, YYEKEE (reference sequence). The trim removed 3 bases at V and 0 bases at J, leaving 2 bases unmatched.

The CDR3 nucleotides are TGTGCCAGCAGTGAAGCACGGGGGAGCACCGGGGAGCTGTTTTTT. Its translation is CASSEARGSTGELFF. V usage is TRBV2 and J usage is TRBJ2-2; D perhaps matches TRBD2 (6 bases). Germline values: CDR1 SNHLY, CDR2 FYNNEI. The CDR3 has 15 amino acids. The V end was cut by 0 bases, the J end by 4 bases, with 9 bases between. The variable domain in full, completed from reference TRBV2 and TRBJ2-2, reads EPEVTQTPSHQVTQMGQEVILRCVPISNHLYFYWYRQILGQKVEFLVSFYNNEISEKSEIFDDQFSVERPDGSNFTLKIRSTKLEDSAMYFCASSEARGSTGELFFGEGSRLTVL.

The V and J genes are TRBV30 and TRBJ1-2, with D tentatively TRBD1 (6 bases). With 1 base removed from V and 4 bases from J, the gap between germline ends came to 34 bases. CDR1 GTSNPN and CDR2 SVGIG come from the germline V gene (reference sequence). The CDR3 length is 21 residues. CDR3 residues: CAWSGIGGGGRAVGTGYGYTF. CDR3 DNA: TGTGCCTGGAGTGGAATCGGAGGGGGGGGCCGGGCAGTAGGGACTGGCTATGGCTACACCTTC.

In DNA, the CDR3 is TGCAGCGTTACCGGGACAGGGATCAACGAGCAGTACTTC. Protein: CSVTGTGINEQYF. This chain connects TRBV29-1 to TRBJ2-7, with 9 bases fitting TRBD1. In germline, CDR1 is SQVTM, CDR2 ANQGSEA. The CDR3 consists of 13 residues. J lost 5 bases, V lost 5 bases, and 7 bases had no gene match.

The chain recombines TRBV29-1 with TRBJ1-4, with 12 bases lining up with TRBD1. The CDR3 consists of 14 residues. J gave up 10 bases and V 0 bases, and 3 bases lay outside the gene matches. Germline lookup yields CDR1 SQVTM and CDR2 ANQGSEA. The CDR3 DNA sequence: TGCAGCGTTGAAGAAGGGACAGGGGGCGGAAAACTGTTTTTT. Its protein is CSVEEGTGGGKLFF.

This chain uses TRBV6-5 with TRBJ1-5; tentative D call: TRBD1 (6 bases). Between the trimmed V and J ends, which lost 4 bases and 0 bases, there was a span of 13 bases. The CDR3 sequence is 16 residues long. Germline assignment: CDR1 MNHEY and CDR2 SVGAGI. The CDR3 bases are TGTGCCAGCAGTTTACTGGACAGCGATAGCAATCAGCCCCAGCATTTT. Protein product: CASSLLDSDSNQPQHF.

This sequence joins TRBV5-4 and TRBJ2-7, with no clear D. Germline assignment: CDR1 SGHNT and CDR2 YYREEE (reference sequence). This CDR3 contains 11 residues. V was trimmed by 1 base and J by 6 bases, leaving 5 bases between them. This CDR3 reads CASSLMSEQYF. The CDR3, as DNA: TGTGCCAGCAGCTTGATGTCCGAGCAGTACTTC.

The chain employs TRBV25-1 and TRBJ1-1; 7 bases are shared with TRBD1. V dropped 10 bases and J dropped 1; count of bases not matched to a gene: 12. The germline CDR1 and CDR2 sequences are MGHDK and SYGVNS. This CDR3 contains 15 residues. For the CDR3, the DNA is TGTGCCACCTCGGATTCAGGGGGGTCGAACACTGAAGCTTTCTTT. Protein: CATSDSGGSNTEAFF.

Only one count was recorded for this clonotype. The chain uses TRBV2 and TRBJ2-6; D unclear. Per germline, CDR1 SNHLY and CDR2 FYNNEI. The CDR3 extends over 17 amino acids. The germline V and J ends were trimmed by 3 bases and 0 bases, with 12 bases remaining between them. The CDR3 spells CASSEVLGISGANVLTF. The DNA of the CDR3 is TGTGCCAGCAGTGAGGTGCTAGGGATCTCTGGGGCCAACGTCCTGACTTTC.

This rearrangement joins TRBV2 to TRBJ2-1, with 10 bases lining up with TRBD2. The CDR3 length is 13 residues. With V trimmed by 10 bases and J by 4 bases, 4 bases remained unmatched. Germline V lookup: CDR1 SNHLY, CDR2 FYNNEI. CDR3 sequence: CATLAGDYNEQFF. The DNA of the CDR3 is TGTGCCACTCTAGCGGGGGATTACAATGAGCAGTTCTTC.

The V and J genes are TRBV20-1 and TRBJ2-2, with TRBD1 matching over 11 bases. The CDR3 spans 14 residues. The junction had 3 bases not matched to a gene; V was cut back by 5 bases and J by 4 bases. CDR1 DFQATT and CDR2 SNEGSKA come from the germline V gene (reference sequence). CDR3 sequence reads: CSAADRGLTGELFF. Written as DNA, the CDR3 is TGCAGTGCTGCGGACAGGGGGCTCACCGGGGAGCTGTTTTTT.

The rearrangement uses TRBV2 and TRBJ2-4; weak D call: TRBD2 (6 bases). The CDR3 sequence is 16 residues long. V was cut by 2 bases and J by 1 base, with 12 bases left in between. The germline gives CDR1 SNHLY, CDR2 FYNNEI. The CDR3 spells CASSELALAAKNIQYF. The CDR3 nucleotides are TGTGCCAGCAGTGAATTGGCTCTAGCGGCCAAAAACATTCAGTACTTC.

This clonotype was seen a single time. The chain has TRBV3-1 and TRBJ2-6; 11 positions match TRBD1. There are 20 residues in the CDR3. CDR1 and CDR2 from the germline V gene are LGHDT and YNNKEL (reference sequence). V shed 0 bases, J shed 2 bases, and the junction held 9 bases outside the gene matches. This CDR3 reads CASSQDRGQGVYTGANVLTF. CDR3 DNA sequence: TGTGCCAGCAGCCAAGATCGGGGACAGGGGGTATATACTGGGGCCAACGTCCTGACTTTC.